This T cell receptor (beta chain) was recovered during a study of cytotoxic CD8 clonotypes in ibrutinib-treated CLL. Overall study findings and caveats: The study found public clonotypes uncommon, contracting or stable on treatment. Clonality showed a rise at ibrutinib response that reversed toward baseline at progression. Higher circulating CD8+ T-cell counts strongly accompanied higher baseline clonality, above age-matched healthy donors.

Library input was approximately 2.1 micrograms of DNA from cryopreserved PBMCs. The repertoire was sequenced with immunoSEQ multiplex PCR; TCRdb's copy has only in-frame clones and lacks some. The table records 60,000 to 65,000 clones, roughly 57% of them present only once. CDR1 and CDR2 (germline): SEHNR, FQNEAQ (reference sequence). V shed 6 bases, J shed 0 bases, and the junction held 3 bases outside the gene matches. The length of the CDR3 is 15 residues. In regard to this clone: As yet, its antigen is unknown.

This chain connects TRBV7-9 to TRBJ2-1, with 9 bases matching TRBD2. Sequencing was performed on PBMCs, taken after 12 months of ibrutinib treatment. This clonotype originated in a human donor with chronic lymphocytic leukemia. The CDR3 DNA reads as TGTGCCAGCAGGGTTAGCGGGAGCTCCTACAATGAGCAGTTCTTC. It codes for CASRVSGSSYNEQFF.